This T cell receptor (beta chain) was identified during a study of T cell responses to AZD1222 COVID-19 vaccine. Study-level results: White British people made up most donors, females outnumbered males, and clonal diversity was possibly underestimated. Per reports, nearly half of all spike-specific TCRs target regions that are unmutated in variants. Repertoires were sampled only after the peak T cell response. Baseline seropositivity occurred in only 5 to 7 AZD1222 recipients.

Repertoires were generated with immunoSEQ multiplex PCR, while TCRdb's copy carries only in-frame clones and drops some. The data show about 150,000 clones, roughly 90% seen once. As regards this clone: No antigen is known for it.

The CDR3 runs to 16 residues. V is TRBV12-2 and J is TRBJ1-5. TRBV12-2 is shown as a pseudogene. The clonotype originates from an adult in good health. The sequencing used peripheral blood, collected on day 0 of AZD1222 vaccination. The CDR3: CASRSPGWDSNQPQHF. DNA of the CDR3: TGTGCAAGTCGCTCCCCTGGGTGGGATAGCAATCAGCCCCAGCATTTT.